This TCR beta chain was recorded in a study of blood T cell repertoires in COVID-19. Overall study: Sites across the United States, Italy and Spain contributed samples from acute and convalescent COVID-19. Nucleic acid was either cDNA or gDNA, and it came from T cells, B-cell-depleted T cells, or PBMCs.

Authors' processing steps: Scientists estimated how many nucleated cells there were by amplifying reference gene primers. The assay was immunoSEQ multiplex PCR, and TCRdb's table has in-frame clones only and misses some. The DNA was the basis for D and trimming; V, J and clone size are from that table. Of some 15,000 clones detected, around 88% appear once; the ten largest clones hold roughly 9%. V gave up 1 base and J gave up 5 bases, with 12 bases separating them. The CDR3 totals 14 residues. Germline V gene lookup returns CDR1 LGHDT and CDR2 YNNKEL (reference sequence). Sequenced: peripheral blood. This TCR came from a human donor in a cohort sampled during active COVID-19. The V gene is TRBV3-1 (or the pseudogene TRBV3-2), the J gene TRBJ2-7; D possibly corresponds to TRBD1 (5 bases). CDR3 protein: CASSQGFQGNEQYF. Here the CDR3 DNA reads TGTGCCAGCAGCCAAGGCTTCCAGGGTAACGAGCAGTACTTC.